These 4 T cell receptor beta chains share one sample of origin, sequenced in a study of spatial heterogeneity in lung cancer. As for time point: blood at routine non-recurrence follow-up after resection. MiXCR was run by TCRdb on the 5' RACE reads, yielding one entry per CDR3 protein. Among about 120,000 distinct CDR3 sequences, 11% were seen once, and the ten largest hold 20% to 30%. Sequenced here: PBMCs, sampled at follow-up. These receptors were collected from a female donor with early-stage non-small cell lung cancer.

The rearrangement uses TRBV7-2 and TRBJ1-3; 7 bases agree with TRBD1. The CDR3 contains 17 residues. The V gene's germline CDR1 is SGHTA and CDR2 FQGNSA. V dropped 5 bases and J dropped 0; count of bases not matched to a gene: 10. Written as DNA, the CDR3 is TGTGCCAGCAGCCGATCCGGGACAGAGCTCTCTGGAAACACCATATATTTT. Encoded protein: CASSRSGTELSGNTIYF. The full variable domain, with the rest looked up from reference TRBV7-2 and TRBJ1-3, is GAGVSQSPSNKVTEKGKDVELRCDPISGHTALYWYRQSLGQGLEFLIYFQGNSAPDKSGLPSDRFSAERTGGSVSTLTIQRTQQEDSAVYLCASSRSGTELSGNTIYFGEGSWLTVV.

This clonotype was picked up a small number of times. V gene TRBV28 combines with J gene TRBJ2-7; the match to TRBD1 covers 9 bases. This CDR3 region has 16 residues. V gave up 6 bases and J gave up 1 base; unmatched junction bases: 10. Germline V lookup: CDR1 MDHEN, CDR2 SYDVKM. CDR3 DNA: TGTGCCAGCAGCCTGGGGGACAGGGCAATTTCCTACGAGCAGTACTTC. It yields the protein CASSLGDRAISYEQYF. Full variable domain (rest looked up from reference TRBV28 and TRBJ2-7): DVKVTQSSRYLVKRTGEKVFLECVQDMDHENMFWYRQDPGLGLRLIYFSYDVKMKEKGDIPEGYSVSREKKERFSLILESASTNQTSMYLCASSLGDRAISYEQYFGPGTRLTVT.

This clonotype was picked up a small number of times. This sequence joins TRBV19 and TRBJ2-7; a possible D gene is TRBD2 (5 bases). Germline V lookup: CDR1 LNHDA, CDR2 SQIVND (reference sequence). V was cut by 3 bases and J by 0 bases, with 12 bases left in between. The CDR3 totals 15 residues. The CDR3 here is CASSMDGESSYEQYF. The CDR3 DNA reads TGTGCCAGTAGTATGGATGGGGAGAGCTCCTACGAGCAGTACTTC.

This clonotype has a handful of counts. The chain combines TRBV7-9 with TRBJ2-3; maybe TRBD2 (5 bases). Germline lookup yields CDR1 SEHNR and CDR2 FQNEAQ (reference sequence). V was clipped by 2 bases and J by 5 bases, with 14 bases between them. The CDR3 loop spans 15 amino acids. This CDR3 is CASSLRSGGGDTQYF. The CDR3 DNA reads TGTGCCAGCAGCTTAAGGTCCGGAGGAGGAGATACGCAGTATTTT.